This T cell receptor (beta chain) derives from a study of Ad26.COV2.S vaccination and SARS-CoV-2 variants. Treatment reported: over 15 received Ad26.COV2.S at low or high dose, single or two shots; roughly five received placebo; per-sample allocation not given. Day 63 after the first injection of vaccine or placebo was the sampling time. Only in-frame clones appear in the TCRdb table, and some are missing; sequencing was by immunoSEQ multiplex PCR. The repertoire includes approximately 300,000 clones, just over 85% of them detected once, and under 2% sits in the top ten. Trimming shortened V by 0 bases and J by 1 base, and 13 bases separated the two germline ends. This CDR3 has 17 amino acids. Germline V gene data show CDR1 as LNHDA and CDR2 as SQIVND (reference sequence).

Here the sequenced sample was peripheral blood, taken in a trial of Ad26.COV2.S vaccine versus placebo. This receptor was identified in a person between 18 and 60 years old who received the Ad26.COV2.S COVID-19 vaccine or a placebo. This chain joins TRBV19 and TRBJ1-5; D possibly corresponds to TRBD1 (5 bases). The DNA of the CDR3 is TGTGCCAGTAGTATAGATGGGCCAGACAGAAGCAATCAGCCCCAGCATTTT. It specifies CASSIDGPDRSNQPQHF.